A single sample is the source of the 6 T cell receptor beta chains below, sequenced in a study of blood T cell repertoires in COVID-19. Data came from immunoSEQ multiplex PCR; TCRdb stores just in-frame clones and leaves some out. This table has about 150,000 clones, roughly 90% appearing once. The specimen sequenced was peripheral blood. The receptors here all came from a man in his late teens or twenties with COVID-19, enrolled during active disease.

This sequence joins TRBV4-2 and TRBJ2-7; tentative D call: TRBD2 (6 bases). The CDR3 length is 15 residues. Trimming pared 2 bases from V and 0 bases from J, leaving 11 bases between. Germline CDR1 reads LGHNA; CDR2 reads YNFKEQ. The CDR3 region is CASSQLALSSYEQYF. CDR3 DNA sequence: TGTGCCAGCAGCCAACTAGCGTTATCCTCCTACGAGCAGTACTTC.

The chain employs TRBV9 and TRBJ2-3; 8 bases are a match to TRBD2. CDR1 SGDLS and CDR2 YYNGEE come from the germline V gene. V trimming: 0 bases; J trimming: 1 base; junction bases outside the gene matches: 4. The CDR3 loop spans 16 amino acids. The CDR3 loop is CASSVETSGRTDTQYF. Here the CDR3 DNA reads TGTGCCAGCAGCGTAGAAACTAGCGGACGCACAGATACGCAGTATTTT.

This chain uses TRBV24-1 with TRBJ2-1; TRBD2 aligns across 10 bases. This CDR3 contains 16 residues. V gave up 7 bases and J gave up 7 bases; unmatched junction bases: 12. CDR1 KGHDR and CDR2 SFDVKD come from the germline V gene. CDR3 nucleotide sequence: TGTGCCACCAGCAGTCGTCTAGCGGGAGAGGGGAATGAGCAGTTCTTC. Protein product: CATSSRLAGEGNEQFF.

CDR3 residues: CASSLGLGSREGYTF. CDR3 in DNA: TGTGCCAGCAGCTTAGGTCTGGGTTCGCGGGAGGGCTACACCTTC. The chain couples TRBV11-2 to TRBJ1-2; D gene ambiguous. This CDR3 has 15 residues. Germline V gene data show CDR1 as SGHAT and CDR2 as FQNNGV. The germline V and J ends were trimmed by 1 base and 8 bases, with 17 bases remaining between them.

This chain's CDR3 is CASSPRTGLSYNEQFF. Written as DNA, the CDR3 is TGTGCCAGCAGCCCTCGAACAGGGCTCTCCTACAATGAGCAGTTCTTC. This chain connects TRBV11-3 to TRBJ2-1; a possible D gene is TRBD1 (6 bases). CDR1 SGHNT and CDR2 YENEEA come from the germline V gene. The CDR3 loop spans 16 amino acids. Trimming took 5 bases from V and 0 from J, leaving 14 bases between them.

The table lists this clone with a count of one. The chain is built from TRBV6-5 and TRBJ2-7; TRBD1 matches 10 bases. Looked up from germline, CDR1 is MNHEY and CDR2 is SVGAGI. V shed 5 bases and J 6 bases; nucleotides not matched to a gene: 4. The CDR3 totals 13 residues. The CDR3, as DNA: TGTGCCAGCAGTAAGGGACAGGGGCTCGAGCAGTACTTC. It encodes CASSKGQGLEQYF.